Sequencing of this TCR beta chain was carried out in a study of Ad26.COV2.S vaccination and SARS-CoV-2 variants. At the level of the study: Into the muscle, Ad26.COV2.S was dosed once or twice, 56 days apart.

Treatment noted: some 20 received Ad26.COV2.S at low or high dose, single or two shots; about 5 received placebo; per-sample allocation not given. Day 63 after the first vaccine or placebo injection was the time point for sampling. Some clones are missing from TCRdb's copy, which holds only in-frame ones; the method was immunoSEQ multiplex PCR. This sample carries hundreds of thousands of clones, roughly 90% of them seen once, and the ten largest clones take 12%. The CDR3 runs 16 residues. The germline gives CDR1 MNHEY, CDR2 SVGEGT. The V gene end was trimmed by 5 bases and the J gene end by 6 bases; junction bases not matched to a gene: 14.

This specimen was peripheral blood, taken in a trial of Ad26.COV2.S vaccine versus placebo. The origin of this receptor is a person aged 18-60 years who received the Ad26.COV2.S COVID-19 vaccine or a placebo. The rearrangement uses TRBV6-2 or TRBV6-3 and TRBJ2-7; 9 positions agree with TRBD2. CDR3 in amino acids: CASSRTIAGELSEQYF. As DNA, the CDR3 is TGTGCCAGCAGTCGCACTATAGCGGGAGAACTCTCCGAGCAGTACTTC.